The 28 T cell receptor beta chains in this list originate from one sample, sequenced in a study of blood T cells in healthy people across ages. A second PCR of 7 to 11 cycles used a sample-barcoded 5' primer and a J-beta primer mix. TCRdb redid the calling of the 5' RACE reads with MiXCR, one entry per CDR3 protein. The sample includes about 760,000 distinct CDR3 sequences, roughly 50% of them seen just once. The sample consisted of blood. These receptors were obtained from a man aged 35-49 years in good health.

This clonotype was recorded once. The rearrangement joins TRBV10-3 to TRBJ1-1, with D possibly being TRBD1 (5 bases). V was pared by 10 bases and J by 3 bases, with 9 bases between. The CDR3 spans 11 residues. The germline V gene has CDR1 ENHRY and CDR2 SYGVKD. The CDR3 sequence is CATIRDTEAFF. The DNA for the CDR3 is TGTGCCACAATCAGGGACACTGAAGCTTTCTTT.

This clonotype occurred once. The V call is TRBV9, the J call TRBJ1-2; D not resolved. The CDR3 length is 16 residues. CDR1 and CDR2 from the germline V gene are SGDLS and YYNGEE. V lost 0 bases and J lost 3, with 15 bases in between. The CDR3 nucleotides are TGTGCCAGCAGCGTAGATATAGGAGGGCGCGACTATGGCTACACCTTC. Its protein is CASSVDIGGRDYGYTF. Supplemented by reference TRBV9 and TRBJ1-2, the full variable domain reads DSGVTQTPKHLITATGQRVTLRCSPRSGDLSVYWYQQSLDQGLQFLIQYYNGEERAKGNILERFSAQQFPDLHSELNLSSLELGDSALYFCASSVDIGGRDYGYTFGSGTRLTVV.

V usage is TRBV7-2 and J usage is TRBJ2-7; no clear D gene. The CDR3 runs to 13 residues. V lost 3 bases and J 0 bases, leaving 6 bases between the germline ends. Germline values: CDR1 SGHTA, CDR2 FQGNSA. The chain's CDR3 is CASSFVVSYEQYF. CDR3 nucleotide sequence: TGTGCCAGCAGCTTCGTGGTCTCCTACGAGCAGTACTTC.

V usage is TRBV28 and J usage is TRBJ1-2; D call uncertain. This CDR3 has 14 amino acids. Germline V CDR1 and CDR2: MDHEN, SYDVKM. Trimming cost V 3 bases and J 4 bases, with 12 bases left between them. The CDR3 sequence: CASSFGLVSYGYTF. CDR3 in DNA: TGTGCCAGCAGTTTTGGACTGGTATCCTATGGCTACACCTTC.

The chain has TRBV20-1 and TRBJ2-3; maybe TRBD2 (5 bases). Trimming removed 1 base from V and 2 bases from J, with 7 bases in between. The CDR3 covers 13 residues. The V gene's germline CDR1 is DFQATT and CDR2 SNEGSKA (reference sequence). The CDR3 sequence is CSARGTPTDTQYF. The CDR3 DNA sequence: TGCAGTGCTAGAGGGACTCCCACAGATACGCAGTATTTT.

The genes are TRBV20-1 and TRBJ1-5; D is ambiguous. V lost 6 bases to trimming and J lost 4 bases, with 22 bases between them. Germline V gene data show CDR1 as DFQATT and CDR2 as SNEGSKA (reference sequence). The CDR3 totals 16 residues. The CDR3 spells CSAIGSRAPGNQPQHF. CDR3 DNA sequence: TGCAGTGCCATCGGTTCGAGGGCACCGGGTAATCAGCCCCAGCATTTT.

This sequence joins TRBV20-1 and TRBJ1-1; TRBD1 agrees at 8 bases. The CDR3 contains 16 residues. J lost 11 bases, V lost 0 bases, and 17 bases had no gene match. Germline V lookup: CDR1 DFQATT, CDR2 SNEGSKA (reference sequence). The CDR3 protein is CSARDPTWTGRSTAFF. The CDR3 coding sequence is TGCAGTGCTAGAGATCCAACATGGACAGGGCGATCGACGGCTTTCTTT.

The rearrangement uses TRBV2 and TRBJ2-2; D unclear. V shed 6 bases and J shed 0 bases, with 11 bases lying between them. The CDR3 covers 15 residues. Germline CDR1 SNHLY, CDR2 FYNNEI. The DNA for the CDR3 is TGTGCCAGCAGCGAGACATATGCGAACACCGGGGAGCTGTTTTTT. It translates to CASSETYANTGELFF.

The chain links TRBV7-3 to TRBJ2-1; 10 bases are a match to TRBD1. Losses at the gene ends were 4 bases for V and 4 bases for J; bases not matched to a gene: 4. The CDR3 loop spans 15 amino acids. Germline CDR1 reads SGHTA; CDR2 reads FQGTGA. DNA for the CDR3: TGTGCCAGCAGCTGGGACAGGGGATCATACAATGAGCAGTTCTTC. It translates to CASSWDRGSYNEQFF.

The chain has TRBV4-2 and TRBJ1-2; 7 bases agree with TRBD1. Germline CDR1 LGHNA, CDR2 YNFKEQ. The CDR3 runs 14 residues. V lost 4 bases and J lost 4; bases outside the gene matches: 6. The CDR3 DNA follows: TGTGCCAGCAGCCCCGCGGGACAGCTCTATGGCTACACCTTC. This sequence encodes CASSPAGQLYGYTF.

This sequence joins TRBV7-3 and TRBJ2-3; D is unresolved. Germline-derived CDR1 and CDR2 are SGHTA and FQGTGA. The CDR3 consists of 14 residues. V lost 5 bases and J lost 4, with 13 bases in between. The CDR3 DNA reads TGTGCCAGCAGCCTTACCCAGGTGGCAGATACGCAGTATTTT. It encodes CASSLTQVADTQYF.

V and J are TRBV6-4 and TRBJ2-3; D is uncertain. CDR1 MRHNA and CDR2 SNTAGT come from the germline V gene. The CDR3 runs 13 residues. Trimming cost V 0 bases and J 8 bases, with 9 bases left between them. CDR3 region: CASSDSNTGTQYF. The CDR3 DNA is TGTGCCAGCAGTGACTCGAATACGGGTACGCAGTATTTT.

The gene calls are TRBV9 and TRBJ1-1; 7 bases map to TRBD1. The junction had 7 bases not matched to a gene; V was cut back by 4 bases and J by 4 bases. This CDR3 has 14 residues. Germline V gene data show CDR1 as SGDLS and CDR2 as YYNGEE. In nucleotides, the CDR3 is TGTGCCAGCAGCCAAGGACAGGCCCGCACTGAAGCTTTCTTT. This encodes CASSQGQARTEAFF.

The sample holds many counts of this clonotype. This chain links TRBV7-9 with TRBJ2-3; no clear D gene. The germline V gene encodes CDR1 SEHNR and CDR2 FQNEAQ (reference sequence). V was pared by 2 bases and J by 0 bases, with 6 bases between. CDR3 length: 14 residues. The CDR3 protein is CASSLYSSTDTQYF. The CDR3 nucleotides read TGTGCCAGCAGCTTATATAGCAGCACAGATACGCAGTATTTT. Filled out from reference TRBV7-9 and TRBJ2-3, the complete variable domain reads DTGVSQNPRHKITKRGQNVTFRCDPISEHNRLYWYRQTLGQGPEFLTYFQNEAQLEKSRLLSDRFSAERPKGSFSTLEIQRTEQGDSAMYLCASSLYSSTDTQYFGPGTRLTVL.

The J gene is TRBJ2-7, the V gene TRBV3-1, with D perhaps given as TRBD1 or TRBD2 (6 bases each). Per the germline V gene, CDR1 is LGHDT and CDR2 is YNNKEL (reference sequence). The CDR3 runs 13 residues. The V and J ends lost 1 base and 6 bases respectively, with 10 bases between them. DNA of the CDR3: TGTGCCAGCAGCCAAGGAGGGGGGCTCGAGCAGTACTTC. This translates into CASSQGGGLEQYF.

The gene calls are TRBV6-6 and TRBJ2-7; D is possibly TRBD1 (6 bases). There are 13 residues in the CDR3. CDR1 MNHNY and CDR2 SVGAGI come from the germline V gene (reference sequence). V shed 6 bases and J shed 3 bases, with 12 bases lying between them. The CDR3: CASSRRGFYEQYF. The CDR3 DNA reads TGTGCCAGCAGCCGCAGGGGTTTCTACGAGCAGTACTTC.

The chain links TRBV11-2 to TRBJ2-1; TRBD2 might be the D (5 bases). The CDR3 spans 15 residues. V was trimmed by 1 base and J by 5 bases, leaving 12 bases between them. Germline V gene sequence: CDR1 SGHAT, CDR2 FQNNGV. The CDR3 DNA sequence: TGTGCCAGCAGCTTAGGCCAGCGGAGTAACAATGAGCAGTTCTTC. Its translation is CASSLGQRSNNEQFF.

Comment on this clonotype: Since a much larger clone is just one base distant, this may be a read error. V and J are TRBV29-1 and TRBJ2-7, with 8 bases fitting TRBD2. CDR1 is SQVTM, CDR2 ANQGSEA, per germline. The V and J ends lost 7 bases and 1 base, in that order; junction bases with no gene match: 6. CDR3 size: 13 residues. This chain's CDR3 is CSAAGTRSYEQYF. The CDR3 bases are TGCAGCGCCGCCGGGACTAGGTCCTACGAGCAGTACTTC.

The rearrangement uses TRBV5-5 and TRBJ1-6; D uncertain. V lost 4 bases and J 7 bases, leaving 9 bases between the germline ends. The CDR3 consists of 13 residues. The germline V gene has CDR1 SGHKS and CDR2 YYEKEE (reference sequence). The CDR3 DNA sequence: TGTGCCAGCAGCCCGGTTGTGAATTCACCCCTCCACTTT. Its translation: CASSPVVNSPLHF.

This clonotype was seen a few times. The V call is TRBV14, the J call TRBJ2-2; D uncertain. There are 13 residues in the CDR3. Germline V gives CDR1 SGHDN, CDR2 FVKESK. Trimming took off 0 bases at V and 5 bases at J, with 4 bases between the two ends. The CDR3 DNA follows: TGTGCCAGCAGCCAAGATGGGACCGGGGAGCTGTTTTTT. This translates into CASSQDGTGELFF.

The chain couples TRBV7-9 to TRBJ2-5, with D unclear. The DNA end is more similar to TRBJ2-1, so the J call may be wrong. The CDR3 length is 14 residues. Germline loops: CDR1 SEHNR, CDR2 FQNEAQ (reference sequence). The chain's CDR3 is CASSSWAQQETQFF. CDR3 DNA: TGTGCCAGCAGCTCTTGGGCCCAACAAGAGACCCAGTTCTTC.

The genes are TRBV6-5 and TRBJ2-3, with 10 bases aligning to TRBD1. The germline CDR1 and CDR2 sequences are MNHEY and SVGAGI. Unmatched junction bases numbered 5, after V lost 1 base and J lost 4 bases. The CDR3 is made up of 16 amino acids. DNA of the CDR3: TGTGCCAGCAGTTACTTAAGGGACAGGGGAGCAGATACGCAGTATTTT. This codes for CASSYLRDRGADTQYF.

In DNA, the CDR3 is TGCGCCAGCAGCTGGGGACAGGGGGCAGCTACGCAGTATTTT. Translation: CASSWGQGAATQYF. This chain uses TRBV5-1 with TRBJ2-3; 12 nucleotides align to TRBD1. The V gene's germline CDR1 is SGHRS and CDR2 YFSETQ. The CDR3 consists of 14 residues. The V and J ends lost 3 bases and 8 bases, in that order; junction bases with no gene match: 4.

The rearrangement links TRBV29-1 to TRBJ1-2; weak D call: TRBD1 (6 bases). Deletions cut 1 base from V and 3 bases from J, with 12 bases between. The CDR3 runs to 14 residues. CDR1 and CDR2 from the germline V gene are SQVTM and ANQGSEA. The DNA of the CDR3 is TGCAGCGTTGAAGTTCAGGGGCGCTACTATGGCTACACCTTC. It codes for CSVEVQGRYYGYTF. Full variable domain (remainder filled in from reference TRBV29-1 and TRBJ1-2): SAVISQKPSRDICQRGTSLTIQCQVDSQVTMMFWYRQQPGQSLTLIATANQGSEATYESGFVIDKFPISRPNLTFSTLTVSNMSPEDSSIYLCSVEVQGRYYGYTFGSGTRLTVV.

The CDR3 DNA is TGCGCCAGCAGACAGGAGCCAACTAATGAAAAACTGTTTTTT. This gives the protein CASRQEPTNEKLFF. The chain is built from TRBV5-1 and TRBJ1-4, with D tentatively TRBD1 (5 bases). The CDR3 consists of 14 residues. In germline, CDR1 is SGHRS, CDR2 YFSETQ. Trimming took off 5 bases at V and 0 bases at J, with 8 bases between the two ends.

This clonotype has more than one count but fewer than ten. The chain joins TRBV29-1 to TRBJ2-3; D uncertain. The CDR3 sequence is 12 residues long. Looked up from germline, CDR1 is SQVTM and CDR2 is ANQGSEA. V gave up 3 bases and J gave up 6 bases, with 10 bases separating them. CDR3 residues: CSVDRAKDTQYF. CDR3 DNA sequence: TGCAGCGTTGACCGGGCTAAGGATACGCAGTATTTT.

V and J are TRBV25-1 and TRBJ2-7, with TRBD2 matching over 11 bases. CDR3 length: 16 amino acids. The germline gives CDR1 MGHDK, CDR2 SYGVNS. Unmatched junction bases numbered 9, after V lost 6 bases and J lost 2 bases. The CDR3 region is CASSAMTSGKPYEQYF. The CDR3 DNA reads TGTGCCAGCAGCGCGATGACTAGCGGGAAACCCTACGAGCAGTACTTC.

V gene TRBV5-8 combines with J gene TRBJ2-5, with a tentative D call TRBD1 (5 bases). The CDR3 runs to 14 residues. Trimming stripped 4 bases from V and 4 bases from J, with 14 bases between. Germline V gene sequence: CDR1 SGHTS, CDR2 YDEGEE. The chain's CDR3 is CASSPERGLETQYF. CDR3 DNA: TGTGCCAGCAGCCCCGAAAGGGGCCTAGAGACCCAGTACTTC.